Below, 4 T cell receptor beta chains from the same sample are listed, as sequenced in a study of technical replicates of blood from four donors. Generated by immunoSEQ multiplex PCR, the TCRdb table keeps only in-frame clones and is missing some. The sample records roughly 82,000 clones, around 90% being singletons. Sequencing was carried out using T cells isolated from PBMCs. The origin of the receptors is a human donor in good health.

The table lists this clone with a count of one. V usage is TRBV2 and J usage is TRBJ1-5; D not resolved. The CDR3 runs to 13 residues. The germline gives CDR1 SNHLY, CDR2 FYNNEI. V dropped 6 bases and J dropped 5 bases, with 11 bases sitting between them. CDR3: CASSQAGYQPQHF. In nucleotides, the CDR3 is TGTGCCAGCAGCCAGGCGGGTTATCAGCCCCAGCATTTT.

The chain employs TRBV10-2 and TRBJ1-2; 11 bases are shared with TRBD1. The CDR3 consists of 15 residues. Germline V gene sequence: CDR1 WSHSY, CDR2 SAAADI. The V segment lost 8 bases and the J segment 7 bases; nucleotides outside the gene matches: 12. As DNA, the CDR3 is TGCGCCAGCGAAGAACCGGGACAGGGGGTTCCTGGCTACACCTTC. Its translation is CASEEPGQGVPGYTF.

The chain couples TRBV27 to TRBJ1-1; a possible D gene is TRBD1 (6 bases). Germline V gives CDR1 MNHEY, CDR2 SMNVEV (reference sequence). This CDR3 has 14 amino acids. Trimming pared 3 bases from V and 1 base from J, leaving 9 bases between. The DNA for the CDR3 is TGTGCCAGCAGTTTGCTGGGGGCGAACACTGAAGCTTTCTTT. Translation gives CASSLLGANTEAFF.

This chain connects TRBV19 to TRBJ2-2, with 7 nucleotides matching TRBD1. With 7 bases clipped from V and 3 bases from J, the junction kept 5 bases outside the gene matches. Per germline, CDR1 LNHDA and CDR2 SQIVND (reference sequence). The CDR3 totals 14 residues. In DNA form, the CDR3 reads TGTGCCAGTAATAACAGGGGCTACACCGGGGAGCTGTTTTTT. The encoded protein is CASNNRGYTGELFF.